This is a list of T cell receptor beta chains from one sample in a study of OX40 agonist ivuxolimab in advanced cancers. Clones were sequenced by immunoSEQ multiplex PCR, and TCRdb holds only the in-frame ones, with some missing. Counted here are around 15,000 clones, approximately 86% occurring once; the ten biggest clones make up roughly 4%. Sequencing used CD4+ or CD8+ T cells sorted from blood, obtained in a trial of the OX40 agonist ivuxolimab. The receptors originated from an adult with an advanced solid tumor such as melanoma, head and neck, liver or kidney cancer. Each CDR3 is given with its conserved first and last residue. D genes are given only for firm matches. Only part of the rows carry a size: once, few, many, or a class if the clone is expanded.

DNA	CDR3	size	D	V	J
TGTGCCAGCAGCCGGACTAGCGGGGGGGAGACCCAGTACTTC	CASSRTSGGETQYF	.	TRBD2	TRBV7-6	TRBJ2-5
TGCGCCAGCAGCCAAGGGGAGGGGGGTACCTACGAGCAGTACTTC	CASSQGEGGTYEQYF	.	.	TRBV4-3	TRBJ2-7
TGTGCCAGCAGCTTGACTTTACGGGAAAAACTGTTTTTT	CASSLTLREKLFF	.	.	TRBV5-5	TRBJ1-4
TGTGCCAGCAGCCTAAGACTAGCGAACACCGGGGAGCTGTTTTTT	CASSLRLANTGELFF	once	.	TRBV7-2	TRBJ2-2
TGTGCCAGCAGTTTCACGGGGACAAATGAAGAACTGTTTTTT	CASSFTGTNEELFF	.	.	TRBV27	TRBJ1-4
TGTGCCACCAGCAGGGGGGGATTGACCCAGTACTTC	CATSRGGLTQYF	.	.	TRBV15	TRBJ2-5
TGTGCCAGCAGCCTGCGGGGGCCAAACACTGAAGCTTTCTTT	CASSLRGPNTEAFF	.	.	TRBV11-1	TRBJ1-1
TGTGCTAGTGGTTTGGGGGACAGAATGAAAGAGACCCAGTACTTC	CASGLGDRMKETQYF	.	TRBD1	TRBV12-5	TRBJ2-5
TGTGCCAGTAGCACCGGGACAGGGAATTCACCCCTCCACTTT	CASSTGTGNSPLHF	.	TRBD1	TRBV19	TRBJ1-6
TGTGCCAGCAGGTCCCCGGGGCAGGGGGTCGGCTACACCTTC	CASRSPGQGVGYTF	.	TRBD1	TRBV28	TRBJ1-2
TGTGCCAGCTCACCATCACGCGGCCAAGAGACCCAGTACTTC	CASSPSRGQETQYF	.	.	TRBV18	TRBJ2-5
TGTGCCGTCGGAAAGACCCAGTACTTC	CAVGKTQYF	.	.	TRBV28	TRBJ2-5
TGTGCCATCAAGCCCACGGGGCCTGATCAAGAGACCCAGTACTTC	CAIKPTGPDQETQYF	.	.	TRBV10-3	TRBJ2-5
TGTGCCAGCAGCTTAGGAGTGTTGGGCGGGACAGGGCATAGGGATGAGCAGTTCTTC	CASSLGVLGGTGHRDEQFF	.	TRBD1	TRBV11-3	TRBJ2-1